This is a list of T cell receptor beta chains from one sample in a study of beta chain features in type 1 diabetes. Data came from immunoSEQ multiplex PCR; TCRdb stores just in-frame clones and leaves some out. Of about 660,000 clones listed, 11% to 15% are singletons. The sequenced sample was naive CD4+ T cells from blood. Source of these receptors: a young man with type 1 diabetes. Both conserved end residues are part of each CDR3. A D gene is named only where the DNA matches it firmly. Some rows have no size entry. The others give once, few or many, or a class for an expanded clone.

V,J,size,D,CDR3,DNA
TRBV11-2,TRBJ2-1,.,.,CASSDTGTEQFF,TGTGCCAGCAGCGATACCGGGACTGAGCAGTTCTTC
TRBV7-9,TRBJ2-7,.,TRBD2,CASSPNAGVSEQYF,TGTGCCAGCAGCCCTAATGCGGGAGTATCCGAGCAGTACTTC
TRBV7-9,TRBJ1-1,.,TRBD1,CASSPRTGNTEAFF,TGTGCCAGCAGCCCTCGGACAGGGAACACTGAAGCTTTCTTT
TRBV7-2,TRBJ1-2,.,TRBD1,CASSLLQGAYGYTF,TGTGCCAGCAGCTTATTACAGGGGGCCTATGGCTACACCTTC
TRBV5-1,TRBJ2-7,few,.,CASSLDWGRFYEQYF,TGCGCCAGCAGCTTGGATTGGGGGCGATTCTACGAGCAGTACTTC
TRBV30,TRBJ1-2,few,.,CAWSVAGTQYGYTF,TGTGCCTGGAGTGTAGCAGGGACCCAGTATGGCTACACCTTC
TRBV14,TRBJ1-4,few,.,CAGAVASSYEKLFF,TGTGCCGGGGCCGTAGCAAGCTCCTACGAAAAACTGTTTTTT
TRBV28,TRBJ1-1,.,.,CASSFLRNTEAFF,TGTGCCAGCAGTTTCCTCAGGAACACTGAAGCTTTCTTT
TRBV11-2,TRBJ2-3,few,.,CASSLPGRDTQYF,TGTGCCAGCAGCTTACCGGGCAGAGATACGCAGTATTTT
TRBV4-3,TRBJ2-1,few,.,CASSQGEVSESYNEQFF,TGCGCCAGCAGCCAAGGGGAGGTCAGCGAATCCTACAATGAGCAGTTCTTC
TRBV4-3,TRBJ2-3,.,TRBD2,CASSHAGLAGGNTDTQYF,TGCGCCAGCAGCCACGCAGGACTAGCGGGGGGAAACACAGATACGCAGTATTTT
TRBV6-6,TRBJ1-2,.,TRBD1,CASSNRQGTTNYGYTF,TGTGCCAGCAGCAATCGACAGGGAACTACTAACTATGGCTACACCTTC
TRBV9,TRBJ2-7,.,TRBD1,CASSVGDRDSYEQYF,TGTGCCAGCAGCGTAGGGGACAGGGATTCCTACGAGCAGTACTTC
TRBV4-2,TRBJ2-1,.,TRBD2,CASSRGLAGGSYNEQFF,TGTGCCAGCAGCCGGGGACTAGCGGGGGGCTCTTACAATGAGCAGTTCTTC
TRBV7-9,TRBJ2-1,.,.,CASSLAEYNEQFF,TGTGCCAGCAGCTTAGCGGAATACAATGAGCAGTTCTTC